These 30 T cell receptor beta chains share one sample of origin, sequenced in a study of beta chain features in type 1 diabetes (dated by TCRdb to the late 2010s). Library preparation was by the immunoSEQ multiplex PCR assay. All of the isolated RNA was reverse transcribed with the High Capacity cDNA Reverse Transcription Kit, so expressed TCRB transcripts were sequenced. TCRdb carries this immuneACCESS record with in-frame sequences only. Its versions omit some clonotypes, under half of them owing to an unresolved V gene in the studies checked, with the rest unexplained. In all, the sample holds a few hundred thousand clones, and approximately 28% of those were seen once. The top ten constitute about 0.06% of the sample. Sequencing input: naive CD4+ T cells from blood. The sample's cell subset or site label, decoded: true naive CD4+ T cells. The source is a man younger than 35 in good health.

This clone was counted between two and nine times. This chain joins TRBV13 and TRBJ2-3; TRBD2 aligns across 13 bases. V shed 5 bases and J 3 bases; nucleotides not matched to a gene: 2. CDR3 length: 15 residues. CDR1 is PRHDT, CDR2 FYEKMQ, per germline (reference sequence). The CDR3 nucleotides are TGTGCCAGCAGCGGGACTAGCGGGACGACAGATACGCAGTATTTT. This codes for CASSGTSGTTDTQYF.

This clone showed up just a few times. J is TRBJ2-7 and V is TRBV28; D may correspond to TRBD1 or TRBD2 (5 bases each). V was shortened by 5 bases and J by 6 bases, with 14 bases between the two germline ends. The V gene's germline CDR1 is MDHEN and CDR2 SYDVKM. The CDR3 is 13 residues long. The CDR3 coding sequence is TGTGCCAGCAGTCCGCTCACCGGGGCCGAGCAGTACTTC. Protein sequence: CASSPLTGAEQYF.

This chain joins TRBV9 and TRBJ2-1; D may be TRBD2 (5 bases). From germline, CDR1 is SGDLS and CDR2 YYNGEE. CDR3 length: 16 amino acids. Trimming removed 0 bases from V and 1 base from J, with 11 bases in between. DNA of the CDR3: TGTGCCAGCAGCGTAGATTTAGCGAGTTCCTACAATGAGCAGTTCTTC. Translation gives CASSVDLASSYNEQFF.

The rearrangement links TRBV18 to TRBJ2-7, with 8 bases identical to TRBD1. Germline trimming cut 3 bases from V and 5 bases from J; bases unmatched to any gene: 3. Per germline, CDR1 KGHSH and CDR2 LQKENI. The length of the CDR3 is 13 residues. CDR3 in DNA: TGTGCCAGCTCACCGGACAGGGTCCACGAGCAGTACTTC. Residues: CASSPDRVHEQYF.

CDR3 DNA: TGTGCCAGCAGCTCCGTCCGGGGGGCTAATGAGCAGTTCTTC. Its translation is CASSSVRGANEQFF. The V gene is TRBV7-2, the J gene TRBJ2-1, with D perhaps matching TRBD2 (7 bases). Trimming took off 4 bases at V and 7 bases at J, with 14 bases between the two ends. CDR3 length equals 14 residues. Per germline, CDR1 SGHTA and CDR2 FQGNSA.

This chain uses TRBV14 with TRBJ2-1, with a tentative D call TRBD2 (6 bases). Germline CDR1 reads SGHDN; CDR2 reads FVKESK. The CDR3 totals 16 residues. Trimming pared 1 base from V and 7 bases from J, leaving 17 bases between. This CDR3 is CASSQVRRVFVNEQFF. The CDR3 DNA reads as TGTGCCAGCAGCCAAGTGAGGAGGGTCTTCGTGAATGAGCAGTTCTTC.

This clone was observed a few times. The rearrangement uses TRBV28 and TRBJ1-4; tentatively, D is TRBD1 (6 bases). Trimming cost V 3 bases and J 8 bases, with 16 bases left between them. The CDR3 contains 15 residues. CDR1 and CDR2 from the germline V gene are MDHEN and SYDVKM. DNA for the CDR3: TGTGCCAGCAGTTTCAGCAGGGGAGTTTGGGAAAAACTGTTTTTT. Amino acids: CASSFSRGVWEKLFF.

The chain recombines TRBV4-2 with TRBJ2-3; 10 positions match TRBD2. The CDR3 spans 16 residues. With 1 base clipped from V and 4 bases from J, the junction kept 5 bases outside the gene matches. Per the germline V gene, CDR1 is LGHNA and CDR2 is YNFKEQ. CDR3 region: CASSQAPSGRSDTQYF. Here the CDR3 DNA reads TGTGCCAGCAGCCAAGCGCCTAGCGGGAGATCAGATACGCAGTATTTT.

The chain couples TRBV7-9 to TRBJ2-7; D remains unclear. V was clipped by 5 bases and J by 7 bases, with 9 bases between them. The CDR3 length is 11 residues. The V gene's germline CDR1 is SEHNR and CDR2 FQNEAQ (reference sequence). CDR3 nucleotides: TGTGCCAGCAGCATCAACACGGAGCAGTACTTC. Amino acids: CASSINTEQYF.

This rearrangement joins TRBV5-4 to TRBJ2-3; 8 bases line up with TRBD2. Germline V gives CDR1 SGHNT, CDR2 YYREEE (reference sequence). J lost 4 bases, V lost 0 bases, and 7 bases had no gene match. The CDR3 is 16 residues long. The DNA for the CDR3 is TGTGCCAGCAGCTTGGGACAGCGGGAGATTCCAGATACGCAGTATTTT. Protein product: CASSLGQREIPDTQYF.

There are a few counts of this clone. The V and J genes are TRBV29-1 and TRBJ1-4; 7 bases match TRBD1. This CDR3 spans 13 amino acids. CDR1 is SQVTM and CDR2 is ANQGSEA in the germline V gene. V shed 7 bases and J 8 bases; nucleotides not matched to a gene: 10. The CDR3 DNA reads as TGCAGCGCCTTAGACAGGGTTTTGGAAAAACTGTTTTTT. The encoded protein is CSALDRVLEKLFF.

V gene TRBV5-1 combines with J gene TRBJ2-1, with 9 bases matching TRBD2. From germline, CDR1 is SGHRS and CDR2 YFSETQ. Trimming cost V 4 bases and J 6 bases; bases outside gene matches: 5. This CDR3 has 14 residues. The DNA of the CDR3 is TGCGCCAGCAGCCCGGGACTAGCTCCCAATGAGCAGTTCTTC. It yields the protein CASSPGLAPNEQFF.

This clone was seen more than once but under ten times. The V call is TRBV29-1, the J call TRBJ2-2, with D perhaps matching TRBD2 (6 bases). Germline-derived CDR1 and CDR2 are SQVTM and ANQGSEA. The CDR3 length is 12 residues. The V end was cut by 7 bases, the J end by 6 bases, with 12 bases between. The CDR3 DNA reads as TGCAGCGGAATCGGGAGTTCCGGGGAGCTGTTTTTT. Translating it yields CSGIGSSGELFF.

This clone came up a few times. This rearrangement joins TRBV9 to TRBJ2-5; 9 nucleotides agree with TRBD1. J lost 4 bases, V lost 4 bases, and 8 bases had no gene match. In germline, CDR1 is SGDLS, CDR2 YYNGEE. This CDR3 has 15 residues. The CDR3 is CASSIGTGSAETQYF. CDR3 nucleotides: TGTGCCAGCAGCATTGGGACAGGGTCGGCAGAGACCCAGTACTTC.

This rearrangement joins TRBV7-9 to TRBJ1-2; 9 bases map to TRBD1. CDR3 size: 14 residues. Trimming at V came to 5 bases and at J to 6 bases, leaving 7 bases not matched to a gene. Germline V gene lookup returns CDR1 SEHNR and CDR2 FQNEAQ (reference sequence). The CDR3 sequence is CASSRGQGDHGYTF. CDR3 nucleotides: TGTGCCAGCAGCCGGGGACAGGGCGACCATGGCTACACCTTC.

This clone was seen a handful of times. CDR3 loop: CASRAGTGFSGANVLTF. The CDR3 nucleotides are TGTGCCAGCAGGGCCGGGACAGGTTTCTCTGGGGCCAACGTCCTGACTTTC. The gene calls are TRBV28 and TRBJ2-6, with 8 bases identical to TRBD1. V dropped 6 bases and J dropped 0; count of bases not matched to a gene: 7. CDR3 length: 17 amino acids. CDR1 MDHEN and CDR2 SYDVKM come from the germline V gene.

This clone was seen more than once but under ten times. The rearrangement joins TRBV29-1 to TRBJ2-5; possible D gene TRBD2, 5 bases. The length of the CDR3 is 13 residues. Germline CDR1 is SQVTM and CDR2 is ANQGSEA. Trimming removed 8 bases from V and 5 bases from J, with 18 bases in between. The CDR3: CSPAKGSWETQYF. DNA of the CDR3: TGCAGCCCAGCGAAAGGGAGTTGGGAGACCCAGTACTTC.

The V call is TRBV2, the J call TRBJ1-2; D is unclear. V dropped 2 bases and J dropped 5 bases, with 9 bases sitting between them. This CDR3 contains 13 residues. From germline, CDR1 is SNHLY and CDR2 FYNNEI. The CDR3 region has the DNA TGTGCCAGCAGTGAAAGGGCACGTTATGGCTACACCTTC. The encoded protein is CASSERARYGYTF.

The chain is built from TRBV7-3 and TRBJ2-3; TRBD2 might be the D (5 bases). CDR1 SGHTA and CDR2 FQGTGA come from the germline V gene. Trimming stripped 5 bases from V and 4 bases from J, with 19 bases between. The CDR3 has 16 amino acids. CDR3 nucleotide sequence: TGTGCCAGCAGCCTGGAGGCGCGGACCGTTGCAGATACGCAGTATTTT. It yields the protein CASSLEARTVADTQYF.

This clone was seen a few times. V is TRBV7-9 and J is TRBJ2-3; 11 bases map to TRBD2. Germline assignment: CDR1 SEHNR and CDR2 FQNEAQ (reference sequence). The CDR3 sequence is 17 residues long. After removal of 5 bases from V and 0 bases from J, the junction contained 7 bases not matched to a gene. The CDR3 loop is CASSPRSGRASTDTQYF. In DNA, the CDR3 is TGTGCCAGCAGCCCCCGTAGCGGGAGGGCGAGCACAGATACGCAGTATTTT.

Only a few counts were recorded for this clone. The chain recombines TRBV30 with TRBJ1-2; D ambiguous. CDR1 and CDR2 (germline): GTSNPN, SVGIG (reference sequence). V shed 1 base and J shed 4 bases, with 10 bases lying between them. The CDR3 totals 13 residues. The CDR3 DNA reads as TGTGCCTGGAGTGAGTTAGGATTCTATGGCTACACCTTC. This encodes CAWSELGFYGYTF.

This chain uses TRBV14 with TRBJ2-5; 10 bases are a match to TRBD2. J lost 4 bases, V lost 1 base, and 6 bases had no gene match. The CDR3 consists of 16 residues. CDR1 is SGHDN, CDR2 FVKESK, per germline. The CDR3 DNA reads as TGTGCCAGCAGCCAAGGACGAGCGGGAGGGGTAGAGACCCAGTACTTC. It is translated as CASSQGRAGGVETQYF.

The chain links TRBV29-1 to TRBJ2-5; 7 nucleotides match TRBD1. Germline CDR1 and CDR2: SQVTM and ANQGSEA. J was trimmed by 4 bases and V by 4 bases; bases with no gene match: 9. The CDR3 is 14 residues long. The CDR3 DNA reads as TGCAGCGTTGGGGCTTACAGGGGAGCAGAGACCCAGTACTTC. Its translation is CSVGAYRGAETQYF. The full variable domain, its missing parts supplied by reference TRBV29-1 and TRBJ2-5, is SAVISQKPSRDICQRGTSLTIQCQVDSQVTMMFWYRQQPGQSLTLIATANQGSEATYESGFVIDKFPISRPNLTFSTLTVSNMSPEDSSIYLCSVGAYRGAETQYFGPGTRLLVL.

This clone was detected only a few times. The CDR3 DNA sequence: TGTGCCAGCAGCTTCGGACCAACCTACGAGCAGTACTTC. Its protein is CASSFGPTYEQYF. The chain links TRBV9 to TRBJ2-7; D is undetermined. The CDR3 length is 13 residues. V was shortened by 4 bases and J by 2 bases, with 10 bases between the two germline ends. Germline CDR1 reads SGDLS; CDR2 reads YYNGEE.

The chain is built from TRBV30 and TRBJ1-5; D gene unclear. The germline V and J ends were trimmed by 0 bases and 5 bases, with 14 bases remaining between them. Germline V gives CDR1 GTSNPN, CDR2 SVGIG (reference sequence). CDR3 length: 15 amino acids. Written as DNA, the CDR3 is TGTGCCTGGAGTGTAATTGGGTCCCTTGATCAGCCCCAGCATTTT. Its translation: CAWSVIGSLDQPQHF. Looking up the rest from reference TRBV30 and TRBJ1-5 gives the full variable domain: SQTIHQWPATLVQPVGSPLSLECTVEGTSNPNLYWYRQAAGRGLQLLFYSVGIGQISSEVPQNLSASRPQDRQFILSSKKLLLSDSGFYLCAWSVIGSLDQPQHFGDGTRLSIL.

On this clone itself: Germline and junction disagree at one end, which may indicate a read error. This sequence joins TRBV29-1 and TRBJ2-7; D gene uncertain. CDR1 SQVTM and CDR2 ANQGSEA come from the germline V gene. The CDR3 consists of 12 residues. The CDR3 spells CSVVWGGYERYF. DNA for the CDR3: TGCAGCGTTGTATGGGGTGGCTACGAGCGGTACTTC.

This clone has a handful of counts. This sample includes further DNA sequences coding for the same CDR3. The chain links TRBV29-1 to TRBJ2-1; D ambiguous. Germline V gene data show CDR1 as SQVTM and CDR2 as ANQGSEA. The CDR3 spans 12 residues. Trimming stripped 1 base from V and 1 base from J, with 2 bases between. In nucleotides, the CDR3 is TGCAGCGTTGAAGGGTCCTACAATGAGCAGTTCTTC. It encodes CSVEGSYNEQFF.

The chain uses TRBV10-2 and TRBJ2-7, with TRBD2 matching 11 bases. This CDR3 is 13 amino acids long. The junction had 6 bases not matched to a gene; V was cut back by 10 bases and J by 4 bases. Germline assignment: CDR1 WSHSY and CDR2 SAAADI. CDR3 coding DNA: TGCGCCACAACTAGCGGGAGCCAATACGAGCAGTACTTC. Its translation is CATTSGSQYEQYF.

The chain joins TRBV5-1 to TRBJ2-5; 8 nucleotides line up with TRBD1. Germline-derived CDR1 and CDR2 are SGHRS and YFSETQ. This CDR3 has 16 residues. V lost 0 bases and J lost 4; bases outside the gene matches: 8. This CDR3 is CASSLGPDRGGETQYF. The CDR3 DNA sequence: TGCGCCAGCAGCTTGGGCCCCGACAGGGGAGGAGAGACCCAGTACTTC.

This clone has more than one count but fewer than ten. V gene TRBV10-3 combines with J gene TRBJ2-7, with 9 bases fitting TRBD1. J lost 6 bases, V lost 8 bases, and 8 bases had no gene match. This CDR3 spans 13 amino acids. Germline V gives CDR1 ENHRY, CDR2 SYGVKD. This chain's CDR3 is CAIYPDRGGEQYF. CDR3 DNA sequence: TGTGCCATCTACCCGGACAGGGGAGGCGAGCAGTACTTC.